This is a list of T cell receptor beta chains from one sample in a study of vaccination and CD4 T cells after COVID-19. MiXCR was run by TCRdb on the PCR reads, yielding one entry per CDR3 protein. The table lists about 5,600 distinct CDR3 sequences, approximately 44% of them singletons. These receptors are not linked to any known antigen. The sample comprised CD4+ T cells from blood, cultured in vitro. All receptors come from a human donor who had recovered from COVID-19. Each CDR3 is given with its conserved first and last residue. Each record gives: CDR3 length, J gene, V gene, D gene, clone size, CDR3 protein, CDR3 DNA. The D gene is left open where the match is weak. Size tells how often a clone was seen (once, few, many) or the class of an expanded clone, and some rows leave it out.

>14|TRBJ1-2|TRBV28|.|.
CASSLKDGQYGYTF
TGTGCCAGCAGTTTAAAGGACGGTCAGTATGGCTACACCTTC
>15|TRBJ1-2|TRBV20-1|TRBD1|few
CSARGGSGGVGGYTF
TGCAGTGCTAGGGGAGGATCAGGGGGCGTGGGAGGCTACACCTTC
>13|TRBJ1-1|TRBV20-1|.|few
CSAPNTAPYEAFF
TGCAGTGCTCCCAATACTGCACCCTATGAAGCTTTCTTT
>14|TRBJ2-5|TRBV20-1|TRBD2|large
CSARRSGGAETQYF
TGCAGTGCTAGACGGAGCGGGGGGGCGGAGACCCAGTACTTC
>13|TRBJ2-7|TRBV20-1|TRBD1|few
CSVITGGPYEQYF
TGCAGTGTTATAACAGGGGGGCCCTACGAGCAGTACTTC
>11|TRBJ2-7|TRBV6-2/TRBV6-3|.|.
CASRDGYEQYF
TGTGCCAGCAGGGATGGCTACGAGCAGTACTTC
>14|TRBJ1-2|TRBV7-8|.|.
CASSLRQDRYGYTF
TGTGCCAGCAGCCTGCGACAGGATCGGTATGGCTACACCTTC
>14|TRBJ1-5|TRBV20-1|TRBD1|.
CSARAGGGHQPQHF
TGCAGTGCTAGGGCAGGGGGCGGTCACCAGCCCCAGCATTTT
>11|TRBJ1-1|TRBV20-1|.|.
CSARGSGSAFF
TGCAGTGCTAGGGGGTCGGGTTCAGCTTTCTTT
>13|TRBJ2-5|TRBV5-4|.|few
CASSRWAQETQYF
TGTGCCAGCAGCCGTTGGGCACAAGAGACCCAGTACTTC
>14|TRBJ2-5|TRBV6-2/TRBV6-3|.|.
CASRGPQGWETQYF
TGTGCCAGCAGGGGACCCCAGGGTTGGGAGACCCAGTACTTC
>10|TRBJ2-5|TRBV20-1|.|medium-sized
CSARQETQYF
TGCAGTGCGCGCCAAGAGACCCAGTACTTC
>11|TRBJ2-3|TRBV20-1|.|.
CSAMRRDTQYF
TGCAGTGCTATGCGGAGAGATACGCAGTATTTT
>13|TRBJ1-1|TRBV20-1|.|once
CSASPTVNTEAFF
TGCAGTGCGTCCCCTACAGTGAACACTGAAGCTTTCTTT
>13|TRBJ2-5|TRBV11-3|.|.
CASSAFRTETQYF
TGTGCCAGCAGCGCTTTTAGAACAGAGACCCAGTACTTC
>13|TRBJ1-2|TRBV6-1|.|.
CASKMDSAYGYTF
TGTGCCAGCAAGATGGACAGCGCCTATGGCTACACCTTC
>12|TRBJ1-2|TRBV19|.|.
CASSNTAYGYTF
TGTGCCAGTAGTAACACAGCCTATGGCTACACCTTC
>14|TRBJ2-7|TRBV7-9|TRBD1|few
CASSSTGGSHEQYF
TGTGCCAGCAGCTCCACAGGGGGATCGCACGAGCAGTACTTC
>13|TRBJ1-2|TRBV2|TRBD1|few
CASSGTGGHGYTF
TGTGCCAGCAGCGGCACAGGGGGCCATGGCTACACCTTC
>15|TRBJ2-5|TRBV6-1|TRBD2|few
CASSGLAGGEETQYF
TGTGCCAGCAGTGGACTAGCGGGGGGTGAGGAGACCCAGTACTTC
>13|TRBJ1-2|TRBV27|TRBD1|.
CASSQGANYGYTF
TGTGCCAGCAGCCAGGGGGCGAACTATGGCTACACCTTC
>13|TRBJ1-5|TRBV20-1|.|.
CSARKGVNQPQHF
TGCAGTGCTAGGAAAGGGGTCAATCAGCCCCAGCATTTT
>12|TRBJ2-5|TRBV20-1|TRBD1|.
CSAQGDQETQYF
TGCAGTGCCCAGGGGGACCAAGAGACCCAGTACTTC
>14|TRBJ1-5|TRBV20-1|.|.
CSALRGRESQPQHF
TGCAGTGCCCTCCGGGGCAGGGAAAGTCAGCCCCAGCATTTT
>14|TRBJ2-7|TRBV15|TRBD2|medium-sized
CATSRAGGTGEQYF
TGTGCCACCAGCAGAGCGGGAGGGACGGGGGAGCAGTACTTC
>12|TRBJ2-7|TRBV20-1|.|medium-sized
CSAAQGSYEQYF
TGCAGTGCGGCACAGGGCTCCTACGAGCAGTACTTC
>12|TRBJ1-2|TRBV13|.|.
CASSRSNYGYTF
TGTGCCAGCAGCCGGTCGAACTATGGCTACACCTTC
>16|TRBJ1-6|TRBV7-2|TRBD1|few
CASKLGQGAVQGTLHF
TGTGCCAGCAAACTGGGACAGGGGGCTGTCCAAGGGACCCTCCACTTT
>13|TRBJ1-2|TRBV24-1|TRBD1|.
CATKGQHDEGYTF
TGTGCCACCAAGGGACAGCACGATGAGGGCTACACCTTC
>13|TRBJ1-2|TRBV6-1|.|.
CASSQQTNYGYTF
TGTGCCAGCAGCCAACAGACTAACTATGGCTACACCTTC
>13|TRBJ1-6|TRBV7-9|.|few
CASAVAYNSPLHF
TGTGCCAGCGCCGTAGCCTATAATTCACCCCTCCACTTT
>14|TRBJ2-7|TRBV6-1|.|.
CASREGGGLHEQYF
TGTGCCAGCAGGGAGGGGGGGGGCCTGCACGAGCAGTACTTC
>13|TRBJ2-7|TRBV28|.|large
CASRGGGSYEQYF
TGTGCCAGCAGGGGAGGGGGCTCCTACGAGCAGTACTTC
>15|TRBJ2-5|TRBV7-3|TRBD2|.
CASSWGGGARETQYF
TGTGCCAGCAGCTGGGGCGGGGGGGCTAGGGAGACCCAGTACTTC
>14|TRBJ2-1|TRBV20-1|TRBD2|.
CSATPGGPYNEQFF
TGCAGTGCTACCCCGGGGGGACCCTACAATGAGCAGTTCTTC
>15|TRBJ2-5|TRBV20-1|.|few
CSARDWGSSRETQYF
TGCAGTGCTAGAGATTGGGGCTCCTCTAGGGAGACCCAGTACTTC
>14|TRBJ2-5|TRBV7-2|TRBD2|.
CASSRGTSAQTQYF
TGTGCCAGCAGCCGAGGGACTAGCGCGCAGACCCAGTACTTC
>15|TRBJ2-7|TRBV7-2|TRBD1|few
CASSWATGGAYEQYF
TGTGCCAGCAGCTGGGCGACAGGGGGCGCCTACGAGCAGTACTTC
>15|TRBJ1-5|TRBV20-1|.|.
CSARRGQGGNQPQHF
TGCAGTGCTAGACGTGGTCAGGGTGGCAATCAGCCCCAGCATTTT
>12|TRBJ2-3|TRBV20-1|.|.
CSAAGTTDTQYF
TGCAGTGCGGCCGGGACCACAGATACGCAGTATTTT
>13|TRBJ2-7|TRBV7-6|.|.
CASSLVGFHEQYF
TGTGCCAGCAGCTTAGTAGGGTTCCACGAGCAGTACTTC
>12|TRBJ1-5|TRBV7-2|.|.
CASSFGRQPRHF
TGTGCCAGCAGCTTCGGACGGCAGCCCCGGCATTTT
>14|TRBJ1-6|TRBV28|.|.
CASSSGRRNSPLHF
TGTGCCAGCAGTTCAGGCAGACGTAATTCACCCCTCCACTTT
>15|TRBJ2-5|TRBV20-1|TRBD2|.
CSASWRGGLSETQYF
TGCAGTGCATCCTGGCGGGGGGGCTTGTCAGAGACCCAGTACTTC
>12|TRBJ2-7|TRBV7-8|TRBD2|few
CASSHPGGEQYF
TGTGCCAGCAGCCACCCGGGGGGAGAGCAGTACTTC
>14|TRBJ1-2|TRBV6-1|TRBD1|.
CASSGNRGGYGCTF
TGTGCCAGCAGTGGTAACAGGGGGGGCTATGGCTGCACCTTC
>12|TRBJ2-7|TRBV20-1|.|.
CSARAGFSEQYF
TGCAGTGCTAGGGCAGGGTTTTCCGAGCAGTACTTC
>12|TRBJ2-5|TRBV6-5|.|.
CASSYRGETQYF
TGTGCCAGCAGTTACCGAGGGGAGACCCAGTACTTC
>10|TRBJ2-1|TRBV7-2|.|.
CASGYNEQFF
TGTGCCAGCGGGTACAATGAGCAGTTCTTC